A single sample gave rise to the 26 T cell receptor beta chains below, sequenced in a study of early T cells in non-severe SARS-CoV-2 infection. Each CDR3 protein is one row after TCRdb ran MiXCR on the 5' RACE reads. The sample carries some 45,000 distinct CDR3 sequences, around 6.8% recorded once. Sample: whole blood. The receptors derive from an adult who was a healthcare worker with PCR-confirmed SARS-CoV-2 infection or an uninfected control (not recorded which).

J is TRBJ2-5 and V is TRBV18; D is unresolved. The CDR3 spans 15 residues. The V end was cut by 0 bases, the J end by 2 bases, with 10 bases between. Germline assignment: CDR1 KGHSH and CDR2 LQKENI. CDR3 sequence (DNA): TGTGCCAGCTCACCACCGGGCTACCGACAAGAGACCCAGTACTTC. Translating it yields CASSPPGYRQETQYF.

This chain joins TRBV19 and TRBJ2-2; D unresolved. The CDR3 is 14 amino acids. CDR1 is LNHDA and CDR2 is SQIVND in the germline V gene (reference sequence). V lost 4 bases to trimming and J lost 4 bases, with 10 bases between them. CDR3 sequence: CASSRAGATGELFF. As DNA, the CDR3 is TGTGCCAGTAGTAGGGCAGGAGCCACCGGGGAGCTGTTTTTT.

This clonotype was observed a handful of times. This chain uses TRBV7-2 with TRBJ2-5; D gene uncertain. The CDR3 is made up of 13 amino acids. The V end was cut by 3 bases, the J end by 9 bases, with 14 bases between. Germline CDR1 SGHTA, CDR2 FQGNSA. The CDR3: CASSFRLDFSQYF. DNA of the CDR3: TGTGCCAGCAGCTTCCGCCTCGACTTTTCCCAGTACTTC.

This clonotype was observed a single time. A much larger clone sits a single nucleotide away, making a read error possible. Since the CDR3 does not end with the conserved phenylalanine or tryptophan, this likely comes from a read error. The rearrangement links TRBV9 to TRBJ2-3; D is unclear. The CDR3 runs 15 residues. The V gene lost 0 bases and the J gene lost 4 bases, with 12 bases spanning the gap. CDR1 is SGDLS and CDR2 is YYNGEE in the germline V gene. The CDR3 DNA follows: TGTGCCAGCAGCGTAGTTGGGGTAAAAGCAGATACGCAGTATTAT. Translating it yields CASSVVGVKADTQYY.

This chain links TRBV10-2 with TRBJ2-7; tentatively, D is TRBD2 (6 bases). This CDR3 is 13 amino acids long. V gave up 7 bases and J gave up 2 bases, with 12 bases separating them. Germline CDR1 and CDR2: WSHSY and SAAADI. The CDR3 protein is CASKGTDTYEQYF. CDR3 sequence (DNA): TGCGCCAGCAAAGGGACTGACACCTACGAGCAGTACTTC.

This clonotype was observed a few times. The chain carries TRBV10-1 and TRBJ2-7; possible D gene TRBD2, 6 bases. The CDR3 is made up of 14 amino acids. Germline V gene sequence: CDR1 WNHNN, CDR2 SYGVQD (reference sequence). V lost 3 bases and J lost 9, with 18 bases in between. CDR3 nucleotide sequence: TGCGCCAGCAGTGATGGCGGGGATAAGGTTGGGCAGTACTTC. Protein sequence: CASSDGGDKVGQYF.

The V and J genes are TRBV20-1 and TRBJ2-3; no firm D call. V lost 3 bases and J 2 bases, leaving 6 bases between the germline ends. Germline V gives CDR1 DFQATT, CDR2 SNEGSKA (reference sequence). The CDR3 length is 12 residues. The chain's CDR3 is CSASPDTDTQYF. The CDR3 nucleotides are TGCAGTGCTAGTCCGGACACAGATACGCAGTATTTT.

The V call is TRBV19, the J call TRBJ2-7, with a weak D call TRBD2 (5 bases). The V end was cut by 3 bases, the J end by 5 bases, with 14 bases between. The CDR3 is 14 residues long. Germline-derived CDR1 and CDR2 are LNHDA and SQIVND (reference sequence). The CDR3 sequence is CASSMSGYYNEQYF. In DNA, the CDR3 is TGTGCCAGTAGTATGTCGGGATACTACAACGAGCAGTACTTC. Looking up the rest from reference TRBV19 and TRBJ2-7 gives the full variable domain: DGGITQSPKYLFRKEGQNVTLSCEQNLNHDAMYWYRQDPGQGLRLIYYSQIVNDFQKGDIAEGYSVSREKKESFPLTVTSAQKNPTAFYLCASSMSGYYNEQYFGPGTRLTVT.

This clonotype was seen at least ten times. The chain has TRBV5-1 and TRBJ2-3, with D unresolved. From germline, CDR1 is SGHRS and CDR2 YFSETQ. The CDR3 runs to 14 residues. V lost 4 bases to trimming and J lost 2 bases, with 11 bases between them. CDR3 bases: TGCGCCAGCAGCGGCCGCCTAAACACAGATACGCAGTATTTT. Protein: CASSGRLNTDTQYF.

J is TRBJ2-3 and V is TRBV19; D is possibly TRBD1 (5 bases). The CDR3 covers 17 residues. Per the germline V gene, CDR1 is LNHDA and CDR2 is SQIVND (reference sequence). With 1 base removed from V and 1 base from J, the gap between germline ends came to 15 bases. The CDR3: CASSIVRQGDRTDTQYF. In nucleotides, the CDR3 is TGTGCCAGTAGTATAGTCCGGCAGGGCGACCGCACAGATACGCAGTATTTT.

This clonotype has at least ten counts. The gene calls are TRBV7-9 and TRBJ2-1, with 10 nucleotides matching TRBD2. The ends lost 0 bases at V and 5 bases at J; junction bases unmatched: 4. CDR1 is SEHNR, CDR2 FQNEAQ, per germline (reference sequence). The CDR3 totals 16 residues. DNA of the CDR3: TGTGCCAGCAGCTTAGCCCTAGCGGGGGCGCACAATGAGCAGTTCTTC. As protein: CASSLALAGAHNEQFF.

This clonotype was seen repeatedly, ten times or more. The chain recombines TRBV2 with TRBJ2-5; TRBD1 aligns across 7 bases. V shed 0 bases and J 3 bases; nucleotides not matched to a gene: 4. The germline V gene encodes CDR1 SNHLY and CDR2 FYNNEI. CDR3 length equals 15 residues. The CDR3: CASSEARTGEETQYF. The DNA for the CDR3 is TGTGCCAGCAGTGAAGCCAGGACAGGTGAAGAGACCCAGTACTTC. The full variable domain, completed using reference TRBV2 and TRBJ2-5, is EPEVTQTPSHQVTQMGQEVILRCVPISNHLYFYWYRQILGQKVEFLVSFYNNEISEKSEIFDDQFSVERPDGSNFTLKIRSTKLEDSAMYFCASSEARTGEETQYFGPGTRLLVL.

Ten or more counts support this clonotype. The V and J genes are TRBV6-2 or TRBV6-3 and TRBJ2-7, with D tentatively TRBD2 (5 bases). CDR1 and CDR2 (germline): MNHEY, SVGEGT. The CDR3 is made up of 12 amino acids. V dropped 4 bases and J dropped 1 base, with 5 bases sitting between them. CDR3 in amino acids: CASSWTSYEQYF. The CDR3 nucleotides are TGTGCCAGCAGTTGGACTTCCTACGAGCAGTACTTC.

The chain uses TRBV6-6 and TRBJ1-5, with D possibly matching TRBD1 (6 bases). Germline V gene lookup returns CDR1 MNHNY and CDR2 SVGAGI (reference sequence). This CDR3 is 16 amino acids long. Trimming stripped 5 bases from V and 2 bases from J, with 16 bases between. CDR3: CASSPGHLGGNQPQHF. CDR3 nucleotide sequence: TGTGCCAGCAGTCCGGGACACCTGGGGGGCAATCAGCCCCAGCATTTT.

This clonotype has only a few counts. This chain connects TRBV29-1 to TRBJ1-4; D perhaps matches TRBD1 (6 bases). This CDR3 is built from 15 residues. The germline V and J ends were trimmed by 6 bases and 7 bases, with 21 bases remaining between them. The germline gives CDR1 SQVTM, CDR2 ANQGSEA. As DNA, the CDR3 is TGCAGCGTCCTAAACCCAACAAAAGGGGGTGAAAAACTGTTTTTT. It translates to CSVLNPTKGGEKLFF.

The J gene is TRBJ1-4, the V gene TRBV6-1; no clear D gene. The CDR3 has 14 residues. V was cut by 4 bases and J by 6 bases, with 12 bases left in between. Germline V gene lookup returns CDR1 MNHNS and CDR2 SASEGT. CDR3 DNA: TGTGCCAGCAGTGTTGCGGGAGGTCATGAAAAACTGTTTTTT. Protein product: CASSVAGGHEKLFF.

This clonotype was found a few times. A junction end diverges from the germline sequence, so it may reflect a read error. J is TRBJ2-7 and V is TRBV7-9; TRBD1 matches at 7 bases. The CDR3 loop spans 14 amino acids. CDR1 and CDR2 from the germline V gene are SEHNR and FQNEAQ (reference sequence). The CDR3 DNA reads as TGTGCCAGCACCTTAACAGGGGTTAACTACGAGCAGTACTTC. This codes for CASTLTGVNYEQYF.

This clonotype was detected a few times. The CDR3 sequence is CSVSGFGLYEQYF. CDR3 DNA sequence: TGCAGTGTGTCAGGGTTCGGCCTCTACGAGCAGTACTTC. The rearrangement uses TRBV20-1 and TRBJ2-7; maybe TRBD1 (5 bases). CDR3 length: 13 amino acids. Germline V gives CDR1 DFQATT, CDR2 SNEGSKA (reference sequence). V was pared by 7 bases and J by 3 bases, with 16 bases between.

Only a few counts were recorded for this clonotype. This chain connects TRBV5-6 to TRBJ1-1; D unresolved. The length of the CDR3 is 12 residues. V lost 2 bases to trimming and J lost 7 bases, with 9 bases between them. In germline, CDR1 is SGHDT, CDR2 YYEEEE. The CDR3 spells CASSFLTSEAFF. CDR3 DNA sequence: TGTGCCAGCAGCTTCCTGACAAGTGAAGCTTTCTTT.

This clonotype has a count of ten or more. The chain links TRBV28 to TRBJ1-2, with 7 bases fitting TRBD1. The CDR3 runs 16 residues. Germline CDR1 reads MDHEN; CDR2 reads SYDVKM. Trimming at V came to 6 bases and at J to 4 bases, leaving 14 bases not matched to a gene. CDR3 loop: CASSRTTGVLSYGYTF. CDR3 coding DNA: TGTGCCAGCAGCCGCACTACAGGGGTTTTGTCCTATGGCTACACCTTC.

At least ten counts were recorded for this clonotype. J is TRBJ2-1 and V is TRBV2; D might be TRBD2 (6 bases). Germline V CDR1 and CDR2: SNHLY, FYNNEI. CDR3 length: 14 amino acids. V lost 8 bases and J 7 bases, leaving 18 bases between the germline ends. The CDR3 loop reads CASVSPKRANEQFF. Written as DNA, the CDR3 is TGTGCCAGCGTATCACCTAAGCGGGCAAATGAGCAGTTCTTC.

This clonotype appeared many times. J is TRBJ1-3 and V is TRBV9; D gene uncertain. V was pared by 3 bases and J by 0 bases, with 16 bases between. The CDR3 spans 17 residues. The germline CDR1 and CDR2 sequences are SGDLS and YYNGEE. CDR3 nucleotide sequence: TGTGCCAGCAGCGCCAAACGAGACGGTAGCTCTGGAAACACCATATATTTT. Protein sequence: CASSAKRDGSSGNTIYF.

Many counts were recorded for this clonotype. The V gene is TRBV5-1, the J gene TRBJ2-7, with 8 bases aligning to TRBD1. The CDR3 extends over 15 amino acids. Germline lookup yields CDR1 SGHRS and CDR2 YFSETQ. Germline trimming cut 1 base from V and 6 bases from J; bases unmatched to any gene: 9. The CDR3 DNA sequence: TGCGCCAGCAGCTTGATTGGGACAGGAGGGGGCGAGCAGTACTTC. The encoded protein is CASSLIGTGGGEQYF. The whole variable domain, filled in from reference TRBV5-1 and TRBJ2-7, reads KAGVTQTPRYLIKTRGQQVTLSCSPISGHRSVSWYQQTPGQGLQFLFEYFSETQRNKGNFPGRFSGRQFSNSRSEMNVSTLELGDSALYLCASSLIGTGGGEQYFGPGTRLTVT.

This clonotype appeared many times. V and J are TRBV6-4 and TRBJ1-2; TRBD1 agrees at 9 bases. The CDR3 runs to 13 residues. Trimming removed 4 bases from V and 8 bases from J; junction bases left unmatched: 5. CDR1 MRHNA and CDR2 SNTAGT come from the germline V gene. As DNA, the CDR3 is TGTGCCAGCAGTGCGGACAGGGGTCTAGGCTACACCTTC. Protein sequence: CASSADRGLGYTF.

This clonotype appeared a few times. The chain carries TRBV5-5 and TRBJ2-7; no reliable D call. V dropped 2 bases and J dropped 3 bases, with 6 bases sitting between them. CDR1 and CDR2 (germline): SGHKS, YYEKEE (reference sequence). The CDR3 covers 12 residues. The CDR3, as DNA: TGTGCCAGCAGCTTACGAGACTACGAGCAGTACTTC. It specifies CASSLRDYEQYF. Complete variable domain (other parts from reference TRBV5-5 and TRBJ2-7): DAGVTQSPTHLIKTRGQQVTLRCSPISGHKSVSWYQQVLGQGPQFIFQYYEKEERGRGNFPDRFSARQFPNYSSELNVNALLLGDSALYLCASSLRDYEQYFGPGTRLTVT.

This clonotype was found many times. This rearrangement joins TRBV28 to TRBJ2-2; D perhaps matches TRBD2 (5 bases). CDR3 length: 15 amino acids. V was cut by 8 bases and J by 5 bases, with 18 bases left in between. Germline V gives CDR1 MDHEN, CDR2 SYDVKM. CDR3 coding DNA: TGTGCCAGCTCGGACTCGGGTCCCCGAACCGGGGAGCTGTTTTTT. Translation: CASSDSGPRTGELFF.